These 16 T cell receptor beta chains share one sample of origin, sequenced in a study of CD8 T cells in Susac syndrome. A quantity of about 0.5 to 1 ug RNA underwent reverse transcription using random hexamers. Using its own MiXCR run on the immunoSEQ multiplex PCR reads, TCRdb lists one record per CDR3 protein. The sample shows about 150,000 distinct CDR3 sequences, approximately 95% of them seen only once. The source material was CD4+ T cells from PBMCs. All receptors come from a human donor with Susac syndrome.

The J gene is TRBJ2-6, the V gene TRBV12-3 or TRBV12-4; D gene uncertain. CDR3 size: 13 residues. V shed 6 bases and J shed 4 bases, with 7 bases lying between them. In DNA form, the CDR3 reads TGTGCCAGCAGAGTTGCAGGGGCCAACGTCCTGACTTTC. Protein product: CASRVAGANVLTF.

This chain links TRBV4-2 with TRBJ1-2, with TRBD1 matching over 10 bases. The CDR3 covers 17 residues. J gave up 4 bases and V 2 bases, and 10 bases lay outside the gene matches. Germline V gene lookup returns CDR1 LGHNA and CDR2 YNFKEQ. The CDR3 reads CASSQTGGQGLGYGYTF. In DNA form, the CDR3 reads TGTGCCAGCAGCCAAACTGGGGGACAGGGGCTCGGCTATGGCTACACCTTC.

The gene calls are TRBV4-1 and TRBJ2-3, with TRBD2 matching 11 bases. Losses at the gene ends were 0 bases for V and 0 bases for J; bases not matched to a gene: 5. In germline, CDR1 is MGHRA, CDR2 YSYEKL. This CDR3 spans 18 amino acids. The CDR3 DNA reads TGCGCCAGCAGCCAAGATGGACTAGCGGGTGCTAGCACAGATACGCAGTATTTT. Encoded protein: CASSQDGLAGASTDTQYF.

This rearrangement joins TRBV12-3 or TRBV12-4 to TRBJ2-2; D call uncertain. The CDR3 has 16 amino acids. Trimming took off 3 bases at V and 0 bases at J, with 11 bases between the two ends. The DNA for the CDR3 is TGTGCCAGCAGTTTCTCCCAGCCTACGAACACCGGGGAGCTGTTTTTT. This sequence encodes CASSFSQPTNTGELFF.

This sequence joins TRBV7-3 and TRBJ1-2, with 9 bases that match TRBD1. The V and J ends lost 2 bases and 8 bases, in that order; junction bases with no gene match: 6. This CDR3 has 14 amino acids. Germline V gene lookup returns CDR1 SGHTA and CDR2 FQGTGA. CDR3 DNA sequence: TGTGCCAGCAGCTTACAACAGGACAGGGGAGGCTACACCTTC. It translates to CASSLQQDRGGYTF.

This chain links TRBV19 with TRBJ1-2; 8 bases are a match to TRBD1. V trimming: 3 bases; J trimming: 3 bases; junction bases outside the gene matches: 6. The CDR3 consists of 15 residues. Germline V lookup: CDR1 LNHDA, CDR2 SQIVND (reference sequence). The CDR3 here is CASSIALTGDYGYTF. The CDR3 bases are TGTGCCAGTAGTATCGCGCTGACAGGGGACTATGGCTACACCTTC. The full variable domain, rest sourced from reference TRBV19 and TRBJ1-2, is DGGITQSPKYLFRKEGQNVTLSCEQNLNHDAMYWYRQDPGQGLRLIYYSQIVNDFQKGDIAEGYSVSREKKESFPLTVTSAQKNPTAFYLCASSIALTGDYGYTFGSGTRLTVV.

The rearrangement uses TRBV4-2 and TRBJ2-2; maybe TRBD1 (5 bases). The germline V and J ends were trimmed by 1 base and 3 bases, with 9 bases remaining between them. The CDR3 sequence is 15 residues long. Germline assignment: CDR1 LGHNA and CDR2 YNFKEQ. This CDR3 reads CASSQGTSDTGELFF. The CDR3 DNA is TGTGCCAGCAGCCAAGGGACATCAGACACCGGGGAGCTGTTTTTT.

The chain carries TRBV6-5 and TRBJ1-2; maybe TRBD1 (5 bases). The germline V gene has CDR1 MNHEY and CDR2 SVGAGI. The CDR3 is made up of 14 amino acids. With 5 bases removed from V and 7 bases from J, the gap between germline ends came to 17 bases. The CDR3 here is CASSQAGTAAGYTF. The CDR3 DNA sequence: TGTGCCAGCAGTCAGGCCGGGACCGCCGCTGGCTACACCTTC.

The rearrangement links TRBV27 to TRBJ2-7, with D perhaps being TRBD1 or TRBD2 (6 bases each). Germline CDR1 is MNHEY and CDR2 is SMNVEV (reference sequence). This CDR3 region has 13 residues. Trimming stripped 8 bases from V and 4 bases from J, with 15 bases between. In nucleotides, the CDR3 is TGTGCCAGCCGGGGTGGGGGGCGTTACGAGCAGTACTTC. Residues: CASRGGGRYEQYF.

The rearrangement links TRBV6-5 to TRBJ1-1; D call uncertain. The germline gives CDR1 MNHEY, CDR2 SVGAGI. Trimming took 6 bases from V and 7 from J, leaving 9 bases between them. The length of the CDR3 is 11 residues. The CDR3 nucleotides read TGTGCCAGCAGCTTCACGGGTGAAGCTTTCTTT. Amino acid sequence: CASSFTGEAFF.

The chain couples TRBV3-1 to TRBJ2-3, with D perhaps matching TRBD1 (6 bases). CDR1 and CDR2 from the germline V gene are LGHDT and YNNKEL (reference sequence). CDR3 length: 14 residues. V lost 6 bases and J lost 2, with 12 bases in between. The CDR3 DNA sequence: TGTGCCAGCAGTGAACAGGGTACCACAGATACGCAGTATTTT. Translating gives CASSEQGTTDTQYF.

The rearrangement uses TRBV25-1 and TRBJ2-5, with TRBD1 as a possible D gene (6 bases). Germline V lookup: CDR1 MGHDK, CDR2 SYGVNS. The germline V and J ends were trimmed by 5 bases and 5 bases, with 15 bases remaining between them. The CDR3 contains 14 residues. The CDR3 coding sequence is TGTGCCAGCAGTCTTAGACAGGTGCCGGAGACCCAGTACTTC. Translating gives CASSLRQVPETQYF.

The chain has TRBV29-1 and TRBJ2-7; D gene uncertain. The CDR3 is 13 residues long. Germline V gene sequence: CDR1 SQVTM, CDR2 ANQGSEA. Trimming took 7 bases from V and 5 from J, leaving 18 bases between them. Written as DNA, the CDR3 is TGCAGCGCGGCGATGGTGGAAGCTCACGAGCAGTACTTC. This sequence encodes CSAAMVEAHEQYF.

The rearrangement joins TRBV3-1 to TRBJ2-7, with 7 bases identical to TRBD1. V shed 5 bases and J 5 bases; nucleotides not matched to a gene: 6. The CDR3 totals 13 residues. CDR1 and CDR2 from the germline V gene are LGHDT and YNNKEL (reference sequence). The CDR3 protein is CASSDRVIHEQYF. The CDR3 DNA reads as TGTGCCAGCAGCGACAGGGTGATCCACGAGCAGTACTTC.

The gene calls are TRBV2 and TRBJ1-6; 8 positions match TRBD1. The J segment lost 0 bases and the V segment lost 6 bases, leaving 4 bases of the junction unmatched. The CDR3 is 16 residues long. Germline CDR1 and CDR2: SNHLY and FYNNEI. The CDR3 sequence is CASRRDRSSYNSPLHF. The CDR3 DNA reads TGTGCCAGCAGGAGGGACAGGAGCTCCTATAATTCACCCCTCCACTTT.

V and J are TRBV2 and TRBJ2-1, with D unresolved. The CDR3 runs to 12 residues. CDR1 and CDR2 from the germline V gene are SNHLY and FYNNEI. V was shortened by 2 bases and J by 6 bases, with 5 bases between the two germline ends. The CDR3 protein is CASSEYGNEQFF. The CDR3 nucleotides are TGTGCCAGCAGTGAATACGGCAATGAGCAGTTCTTC.